Listed here are 8 T cell receptor beta chains from one sample, sequenced in a study of T cell responses to AZD1222 COVID-19 vaccine. TCRdb's copy holds only in-frame clones and misses some; the assay was immunoSEQ multiplex PCR. The profile shows approximately 84,000 clones, approximately 92% of them singletons. The sample in question was peripheral blood, obtained on day 0 of AZD1222 vaccination. The receptors were sampled from an adult in good health.

V gene TRBV18 combines with J gene TRBJ1-5, with TRBD1 as a possible D gene (6 bases). The CDR3 extends over 13 amino acids. V shed 6 bases and J shed 6 bases, with 12 bases lying between them. In germline, CDR1 is KGHSH, CDR2 LQKENI. DNA of the CDR3: TGTGCCAGCTCTCAAGGGGGTGGTCAGCCCCAGCATTTT. This codes for CASSQGGGQPQHF.

This chain connects TRBV18 to TRBJ2-2; TRBD2 agrees at 8 bases. CDR1 is KGHSH, CDR2 LQKENI, per germline. The V and J ends lost 3 bases and 5 bases, in that order; junction bases with no gene match: 8. The CDR3 consists of 16 residues. CDR3 protein: CASSPGAGVYTGELFF. In DNA form, the CDR3 reads TGTGCCAGCTCACCCGGAGCGGGAGTGTATACCGGGGAGCTGTTTTTT.

The chain employs TRBV25-1 and TRBJ2-7; TRBD1 matches 9 bases. J gave up 4 bases and V 3 bases, and 4 bases lay outside the gene matches. The germline V gene encodes CDR1 MGHDK and CDR2 SYGVNS. There are 14 residues in the CDR3. The CDR3 DNA sequence: TGTGCCAGCAGTGACGGGACAGGGAAATACGAGCAGTACTTC. Translated, it gives CASSDGTGKYEQYF.

DNA of the CDR3: TGTGCCAGCAGCTTGACGACAGGGGAAGGAGGCAAAAACATTCAGTACTTC. Translated: CASSLTTGEGGKNIQYF. The rearrangement uses TRBV5-5 and TRBJ2-4; 8 bases align to TRBD1. The CDR3 is made up of 17 amino acids. Germline V gives CDR1 SGHKS, CDR2 YYEKEE (reference sequence). After removal of 1 base from V and 3 bases from J, the junction contained 9 bases not matched to a gene. Looking up the rest from reference TRBV5-5 and TRBJ2-4 gives the full variable domain: DAGVTQSPTHLIKTRGQQVTLRCSPISGHKSVSWYQQVLGQGPQFIFQYYEKEERGRGNFPDRFSARQFPNYSSELNVNALLLGDSALYLCASSLTTGEGGKNIQYFGAGTRLSVL.

This chain uses TRBV3-1 (or the pseudogene TRBV3-2) with TRBJ1-1, with D tentatively TRBD1 (5 bases). The germline gives CDR1 LGHDT, CDR2 YNNKEL (reference sequence). Trimming shortened V by 4 bases and J by 5 bases, and 14 bases separated the two germline ends. The CDR3 totals 14 residues. The CDR3 DNA follows: TGTGCCAGCAGCCTCCGGGACGGTACGACTGAAGCTTTCTTT. Its protein product is CASSLRDGTTEAFF.

The V gene is TRBV6-2 or TRBV6-3, the J gene TRBJ2-6, with D uncertain. Germline V gene lookup returns CDR1 MNHEY and CDR2 SVGEGT. V was clipped by 0 bases and J by 0 bases, with 9 bases between them. The CDR3 loop spans 17 amino acids. CDR3: CASSYSSGSSGANVLTF. DNA of the CDR3: TGTGCCAGCAGTTACTCGTCTGGCAGCTCTGGGGCCAACGTCCTGACTTTC.

The J gene is TRBJ2-6, the V gene TRBV19, with D possibly being TRBD2 (7 bases). V was cut by 9 bases and J by 1 base, with 19 bases left in between. Germline V gene lookup returns CDR1 LNHDA and CDR2 SQIVND (reference sequence). There are 17 residues in the CDR3. DNA of the CDR3: TGTGCCAGCGCCACCCGGGGGGCGTTGTCTGGGGCCAACGTCCTGACTTTC. It encodes CASATRGALSGANVLTF.

The chain carries TRBV3-1 (or the pseudogene TRBV3-2) and TRBJ2-2; D possibly matches TRBD1 or TRBD2 (5 bases each). The V gene's germline CDR1 is LGHDT and CDR2 YNNKEL (reference sequence). This CDR3 has 17 amino acids. Deletions cut 4 bases from V and 4 bases from J, with 19 bases between. The CDR3 coding sequence is TGTGCCAGCAGCCTTGGACTCCGGGGCCAAGGCACCGGGGAGCTGTTTTTT. As protein: CASSLGLRGQGTGELFF.